This T cell receptor (beta chain) was documented in a study of cytomegalovirus exposure and HLA in healthy donors. As regards this clone: Its target is not known.

This PCR relied on a set of 60 Vbeta primers and 13 Jbeta primers. Assay: immunoSEQ multiplex PCR; the TCRdb copy retains only in-frame clones and omits some. The data contain about 190,000 clones, around 79% of them seen just once; the ten biggest clones take up about 1.6%. Germline V gene sequence: CDR1 LNHDA, CDR2 SQIVND (reference sequence). The junction had 4 bases not matched to a gene; V was cut back by 4 bases and J by 9 bases. This CDR3 is 14 amino acids long. Study-wide points: In an earlier analysis, about 87% or about 30%: the productive usage of most TCR beta V segments.

Specimen: PBMCs. The rearrangement joins TRBV19 to TRBJ2-1, with 12 nucleotides matching TRBD2. This sequence was found in a woman younger than 35 in good health and CMV-seronegative. The CDR3 loop reads CASSTLAGGFEQFF. The CDR3 nucleotides are TGTGCCAGTAGTACACTAGCGGGAGGATTTGAGCAGTTCTTC.